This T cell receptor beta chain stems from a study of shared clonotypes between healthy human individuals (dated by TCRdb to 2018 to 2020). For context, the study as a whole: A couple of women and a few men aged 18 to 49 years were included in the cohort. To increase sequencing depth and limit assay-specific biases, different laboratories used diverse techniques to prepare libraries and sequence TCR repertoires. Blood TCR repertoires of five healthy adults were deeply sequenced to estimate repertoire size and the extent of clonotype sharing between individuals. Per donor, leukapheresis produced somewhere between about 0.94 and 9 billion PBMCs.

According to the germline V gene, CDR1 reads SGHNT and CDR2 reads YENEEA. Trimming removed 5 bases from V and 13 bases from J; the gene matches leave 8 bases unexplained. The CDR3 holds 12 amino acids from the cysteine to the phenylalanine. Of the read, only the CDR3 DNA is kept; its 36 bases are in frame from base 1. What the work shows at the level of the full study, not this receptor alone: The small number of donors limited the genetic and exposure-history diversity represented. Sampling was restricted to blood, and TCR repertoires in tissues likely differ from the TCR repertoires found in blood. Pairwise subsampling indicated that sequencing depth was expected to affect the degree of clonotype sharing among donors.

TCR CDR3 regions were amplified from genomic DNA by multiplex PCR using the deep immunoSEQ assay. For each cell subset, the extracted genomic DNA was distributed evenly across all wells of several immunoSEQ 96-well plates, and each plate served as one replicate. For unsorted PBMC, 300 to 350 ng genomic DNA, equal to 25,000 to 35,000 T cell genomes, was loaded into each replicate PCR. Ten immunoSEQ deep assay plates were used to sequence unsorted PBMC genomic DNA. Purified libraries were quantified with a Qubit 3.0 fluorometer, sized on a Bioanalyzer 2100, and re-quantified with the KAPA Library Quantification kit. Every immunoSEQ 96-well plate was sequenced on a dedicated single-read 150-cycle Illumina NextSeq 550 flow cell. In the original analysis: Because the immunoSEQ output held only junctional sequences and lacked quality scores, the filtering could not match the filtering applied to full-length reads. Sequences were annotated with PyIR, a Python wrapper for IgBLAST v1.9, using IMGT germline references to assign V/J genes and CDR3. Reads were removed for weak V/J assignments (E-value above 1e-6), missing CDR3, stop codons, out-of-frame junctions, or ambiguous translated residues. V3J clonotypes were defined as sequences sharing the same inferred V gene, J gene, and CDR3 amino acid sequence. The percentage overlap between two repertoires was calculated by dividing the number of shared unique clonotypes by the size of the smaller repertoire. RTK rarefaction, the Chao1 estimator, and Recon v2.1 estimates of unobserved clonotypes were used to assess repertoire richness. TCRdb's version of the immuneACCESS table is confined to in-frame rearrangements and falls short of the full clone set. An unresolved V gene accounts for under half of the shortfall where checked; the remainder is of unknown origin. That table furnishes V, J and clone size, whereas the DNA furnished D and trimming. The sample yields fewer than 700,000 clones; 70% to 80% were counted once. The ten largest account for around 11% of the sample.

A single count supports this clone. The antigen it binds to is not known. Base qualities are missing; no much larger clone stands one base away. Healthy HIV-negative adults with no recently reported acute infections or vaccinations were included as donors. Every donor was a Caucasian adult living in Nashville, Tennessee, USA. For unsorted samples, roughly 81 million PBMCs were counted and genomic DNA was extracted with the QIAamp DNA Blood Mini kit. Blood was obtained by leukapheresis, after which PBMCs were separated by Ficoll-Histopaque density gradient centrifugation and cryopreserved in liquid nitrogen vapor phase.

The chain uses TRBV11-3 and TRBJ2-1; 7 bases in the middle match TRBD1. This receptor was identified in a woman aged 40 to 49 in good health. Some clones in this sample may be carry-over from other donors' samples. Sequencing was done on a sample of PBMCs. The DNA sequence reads TGTGCCAGCAGCGCGACAGGGACCGCTCAGTTCTTC. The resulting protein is CASSATGTAQFF.